The 17 T cell receptor beta chains reported below all come from one sample, sequenced in a study of blood T cells in healthy people across ages. Alongside a J-beta primer mix, a sample-barcoded 5' primer served in a second PCR lasting roughly 7 to 11 cycles. MiXCR, run by TCRdb on the 5' RACE reads, gives a single entry per CDR3 protein. The sample records about 1.8 million distinct CDR3 sequences, roughly 52% being singletons. The specimen was blood. Receptor source: a middle-aged woman in good health.

V usage is TRBV29-1 and J usage is TRBJ2-1, with 11 bases matching TRBD1. CDR1 and CDR2 from the germline V gene are SQVTM and ANQGSEA. V was pared by 8 bases and J by 0 bases, with 6 bases of the junction left unmatched. This CDR3 comprises 15 residues. The CDR3 spells CSIRTGGTSYNEQFF. The CDR3 nucleotides read TGCAGCATTAGGACAGGGGGCACCTCCTACAATGAGCAGTTCTTC.

This clonotype has more than one count but fewer than ten. This sequence joins TRBV7-2 and TRBJ2-1; 12 bases line up with TRBD2. The CDR3 loop spans 19 amino acids. V dropped 5 bases and J dropped 0; count of bases not matched to a gene: 11. CDR1 is SGHTA and CDR2 is FQGNSA in the germline V gene. CDR3 DNA sequence: TGTGCCAGCAGCGGAGTCCCAGCGGGACTAGCGGGCTCCTACAATGAGCAGTTCTTC. Protein sequence: CASSGVPAGLAGSYNEQFF. Supplemented by reference TRBV7-2 and TRBJ2-1, the full variable domain reads GAGVSQSPSNKVTEKGKDVELRCDPISGHTALYWYRQSLGQGLEFLIYFQGNSAPDKSGLPSDRFSAERTGGSVSTLTIQRTQQEDSAVYLCASSGVPAGLAGSYNEQFFGPGTRLTVL.

Comments on this clonotype: A junction boundary mismatches the germline segment, possibly from a read error. V gene TRBV7-7 combines with J gene TRBJ2-1, with 8 bases identical to TRBD2. The length of the CDR3 is 16 residues. Germline V gene data show CDR1 as SSHAT and CDR2 as FNYEAQ (reference sequence). CDR3 nucleotide sequence: TGTGCTAGCAGCTTAGGGATTGGCGGGGGGTACAATGAGCAGTTATTC. Translation gives CASSLGIGGGYNEQLF.

The V and J genes are TRBV6-5 and TRBJ1-2; D is undetermined. This CDR3 is built from 14 residues. V shed 11 bases and J shed 0 bases, with 16 bases lying between them. From germline, CDR1 is MNHEY and CDR2 SVGAGI. CDR3 in DNA: TGTGCCGCTGGCGCGGGCGGGACTAACTATGGCTACACCTTC. Its protein product is CAAGAGGTNYGYTF.

The chain recombines TRBV25-1 with TRBJ2-4; a possible D gene is TRBD2 (5 bases). CDR1 MGHDK and CDR2 SYGVNS come from the germline V gene. The CDR3 runs 13 residues. With 8 bases removed from V and 8 bases from J, the gap between germline ends came to 16 bases. CDR3 sequence reads: CASSPSGGYIQYF. Here the CDR3 DNA reads TGTGCCAGCTCGCCCTCAGGCGGGTACATTCAGTACTTC.

The chain is built from TRBV20-1 and TRBJ2-7, with 13 bases matching TRBD2. The J call may not be correct, given that the DNA end is closer to TRBJ2-5. The CDR3 is 15 amino acids. Germline CDR1 and CDR2: DFQATT and SNEGSKA (reference sequence). The CDR3 region is CSASRLAGGRETQYF. CDR3 sequence (DNA): TGCAGTGCTTCCAGACTAGCGGGGGGTAGGGAGACCCAGTACTTC.

This clonotype was detected only a few times. This may come from a read error, since a much larger clone is one base off. The gene calls are TRBV5-1 and TRBJ2-7, with 8 bases identical to TRBD1. Germline V gene data show CDR1 as SGHRS and CDR2 as YFSETQ. The V gene end was trimmed by 0 bases and the J gene end by 0 bases; junction bases not matched to a gene: 2. The CDR3 sequence is 15 residues long. CDR3 sequence (DNA): TGCGCCAGCAGCTTGGAACAGGGGGTCTCCTACGAGCAGTACTTC. Translating gives CASSLEQGVSYEQYF. Filled out from reference TRBV5-1 and TRBJ2-7, the complete variable domain reads KAGVTQTPRYLIKTRGQQVTLSCSPISGHRSVSWYQQTPGQGLQFLFEYFSETQRNKGNFPGRFSGRQFSNSRSEMNVSTLELGDSALYLCASSLEQGVSYEQYFGPGTRLTVT.

J is TRBJ2-1 and V is TRBV5-1, with 8 positions matching TRBD2. The CDR3 spans 16 residues. With V trimmed by 0 bases and J by 10 bases, 12 bases remained unmatched. Germline V gene data show CDR1 as SGHRS and CDR2 as YFSETQ. For the CDR3, the DNA is TGCGCCAGCAGCTTGGAGGGGACTAGGAATGGAGGAGAGCAGTTCTTC. Its protein product is CASSLEGTRNGGEQFF.

This clonotype was seen once. The CDR3 DNA sequence: TGTGCCAGCAGTGAGGGGCGTTACGAGACCCAGTACTTC. Its protein is CASSEGRYETQYF. This chain uses TRBV2 with TRBJ2-5; TRBD1 is a possible D gene (5 bases). This CDR3 is built from 13 residues. Germline CDR1 is SNHLY and CDR2 is FYNNEI. V was clipped by 3 bases and J by 5 bases, with 10 bases between them.

This clonotype was counted between two and nine times. V is TRBV6-5 and J is TRBJ1-2, with a tentative D call TRBD1 (6 bases). V was clipped by 5 bases and J by 8 bases, with 12 bases between them. The CDR3 sequence is 12 residues long. Germline V gene sequence: CDR1 MNHEY, CDR2 SVGAGI. The CDR3: CASSQGGGGYTF. The DNA of the CDR3 is TGTGCCAGCAGTCAGGGAGGGGGAGGCTACACCTTC.

The rearrangement joins TRBV6-5 to TRBJ2-1; possible D gene TRBD1, 6 bases. Germline CDR1 is MNHEY and CDR2 is SVGAGI. V was trimmed by 2 bases and J by 8 bases, leaving 16 bases between them. The CDR3 covers 15 residues. CDR3 nucleotide sequence: TGTGCCAGCAGTTACGATAGGGACAAGGGGGATGAGCAGTTCTTC. Translation gives CASSYDRDKGDEQFF.

V gene TRBV7-9 combines with J gene TRBJ2-7, with no clear D. Germline values: CDR1 SEHNR, CDR2 FQNEAQ (reference sequence). V was cut by 0 bases and J by 0 bases, with 9 bases left in between. The CDR3 runs to 15 residues. CDR3 loop: CASSLAASASYEQYF. CDR3 DNA sequence: TGTGCCAGCAGCTTAGCGGCGTCCGCCTCCTACGAGCAGTACTTC.

V is TRBV12-3 or TRBV12-4 and J is TRBJ1-2, with a weak D call TRBD1 (5 bases). The CDR3 consists of 14 residues. Between the trimmed V and J ends, which lost 5 bases and 7 bases, there was a span of 17 bases. For the CDR3, the DNA is TGTGCCAGCAGTATCGGGCAGGGTCAGCGTGGCTACACCTTC. Translating gives CASSIGQGQRGYTF.

This sequence joins TRBV6-2 or TRBV6-3 and TRBJ1-2, with D possibly matching TRBD1 (6 bases). Germline V gene data show CDR1 as MNHEY and CDR2 as SVGEGT. The CDR3 runs to 13 residues. The V gene lost 5 bases and the J gene lost 8 bases, with 15 bases spanning the gap. The DNA of the CDR3 is TGTGCCAGCAGTCCTCAGACGACAGGAGGCTACACCTTC. It translates to CASSPQTTGGYTF.

The rearrangement links TRBV5-1 to TRBJ2-5; TRBD1 might be the D (6 bases). Trimming removed 2 bases at V and 1 base at J, with 15 bases between. The CDR3 runs 16 residues. The germline CDR1 and CDR2 sequences are SGHRS and YFSETQ. In DNA form, the CDR3 reads TGCGCCAGCAGCTTAGCCGCAGGGGCCTTCCAAGAGACCCAGTACTTC. This gives the protein CASSLAAGAFQETQYF.

This clonotype has only a few counts. The V call is TRBV20-1, the J call TRBJ1-4; D gene uncertain. The CDR3 contains 16 residues. The ends were cut back, 0 bases at V and 7 bases at J, with 18 bases in the middle. Germline values: CDR1 DFQATT, CDR2 SNEGSKA (reference sequence). Written as DNA, the CDR3 is TGCAGTGCTAGAGATCGTTTAGCACAGAACCCTGAAAAACTGTTTTTT. Translation gives CSARDRLAQNPEKLFF.

This clonotype came up a few times. The chain is built from TRBV2 and TRBJ2-1; no definite D call. Between the trimmed V and J ends, which lost 7 bases and 3 bases, there was a span of 10 bases. The V gene's germline CDR1 is SNHLY and CDR2 FYNNEI. This CDR3 comprises 13 residues. In DNA, the CDR3 is TGTGCCAGCACTCGAGCGAGCTACAATGAGCAGTTCTTC. The encoded protein is CASTRASYNEQFF.